This T cell receptor beta chain was obtained from a study of blood T cell repertoires in COVID-19 (dated by TCRdb to the early 2020s). Looking at the study overall: Samples from collaborators originated in the United States, Italy and Spain and spanned both the acute and convalescent phases of COVID-19. The material from the prospective study consisted of cDNA or gDNA derived from T cells, B-cell-depleted T cells, or PBMCs. The dataset comprised deeply sampled blood TCRbeta repertoires from subjects exposed to, actively infected with, or recovered from COVID-19. The repertoires were released in a freely available public database meant as a resource for research on the immune response to SARS-CoV-2. Samples were obtained from the ongoing ImmuneRACE study (first 160 participants) and from some 1,200 subjects provided by 6 global collaborators. The sample metadata nearly always contained a de-identified subject ID, COVID-19 status, age in years and sex. Where available, HLA class I and class II types were taken from metadata supplied by the sample provider and were not determined by assay-based typing.

The germline V gene supplies CDR1 SQVTM and CDR2 ANQGSEA. Its CDR3 holds 12 amino acids, cysteine through phenylalanine. Only the CDR3 region is kept as DNA, spanning 36 bases read in frame from base 1. V is pruned by 4 bases and J by 5 bases, leaving 5 bases of the junction without a gene match. About this clone: Its antigen is unknown. No base quality information exists; no much larger clone differs at one position.

Whole blood was collected in K2EDTA tubes by collaborating institutions according to the institutions' own protocols. Collaborator samples were shipped for TCRbeta analysis as frozen whole blood, isolated PBMCs, or DNA extracted from either sample type. TCRbeta CDR3 regions were amplified from genomic DNA using the immunoSEQ Assay, a bias-controlled multiplex PCR. The original pipeline was this. The number of nucleated cells in each sample was estimated by amplification of reference gene primers within the assay. Sequence reads were collapsed and filtered to measure the absolute abundance of every unique TCRbeta CDR3 rearrangement. For each sample, productive Simpson clonality was calculated as the square root of Simpson's diversity index over productive rearrangements. Not all clones reach the TCRdb copy of this immuneACCESS table, which keeps in-frame sequences only. Checked studies attribute under half of the gap to unresolved V genes and leave the rest unexplained. The V and J calls and the clone size are those of that table, but D and trimming were determined from the DNA. The sample data list about 77,000 clones, and 80% of these were observed just once. The ten largest clonotypes hold under 5.5% of the sample.

Paper-wide results and their limitations: The quantity of clinical and demographic metadata differed by source and by participant and was supplied without curation.

The sequence was collected from a woman aged 70-85 years with acute or convalescent COVID-19. The receptor chain draws on TRBV29-1 and TRBJ2-7, with 7 bases in between that match TRBD2. Sequenced input: peripheral blood. The CDR3 region has the sequence CSVALAVNEQYF. Read as DNA, the sequence is TGCAGCGTTGCCCTAGCGGTAAACGAGCAGTACTTC.